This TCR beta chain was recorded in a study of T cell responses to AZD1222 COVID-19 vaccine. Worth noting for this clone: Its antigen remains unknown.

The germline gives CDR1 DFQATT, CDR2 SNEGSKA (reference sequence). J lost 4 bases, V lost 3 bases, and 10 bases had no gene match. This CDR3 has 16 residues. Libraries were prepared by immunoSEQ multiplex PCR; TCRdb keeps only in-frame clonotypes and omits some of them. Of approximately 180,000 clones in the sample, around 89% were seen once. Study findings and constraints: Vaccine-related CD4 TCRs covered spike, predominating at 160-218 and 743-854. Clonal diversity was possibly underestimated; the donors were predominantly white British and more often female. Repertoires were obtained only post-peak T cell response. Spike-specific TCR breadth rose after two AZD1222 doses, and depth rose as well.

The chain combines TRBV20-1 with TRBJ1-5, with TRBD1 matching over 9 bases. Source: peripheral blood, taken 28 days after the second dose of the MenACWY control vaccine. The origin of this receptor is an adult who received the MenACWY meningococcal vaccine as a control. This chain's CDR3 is CSASQQGATENQPQHF. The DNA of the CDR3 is TGCAGTGCTAGTCAACAGGGGGCTACGGAAAATCAGCCCCAGCATTTT.